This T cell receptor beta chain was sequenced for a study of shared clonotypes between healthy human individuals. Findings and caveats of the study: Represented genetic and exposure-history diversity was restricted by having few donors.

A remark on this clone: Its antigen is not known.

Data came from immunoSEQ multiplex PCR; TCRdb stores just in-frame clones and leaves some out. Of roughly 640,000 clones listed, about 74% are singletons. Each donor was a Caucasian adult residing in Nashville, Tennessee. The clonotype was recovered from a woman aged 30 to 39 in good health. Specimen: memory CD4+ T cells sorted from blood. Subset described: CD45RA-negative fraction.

This CDR3 reads CASSLDGLAHNEQFF. The CDR3 nucleotides are TGTGCCAGCAGCTTAGATGGACTAGCGCACAATGAGCAGTTCTTC. The chain has TRBV7-9 and TRBJ2-1; 9 nucleotides align to TRBD2. The germline V gene encodes CDR1 SEHNR and CDR2 FQNEAQ (reference sequence). V gave up 1 base and J gave up 5 bases; unmatched junction bases: 3. This CDR3 region has 15 residues. The complete variable domain, with remaining parts taken from reference TRBV7-9 and TRBJ2-1, reads DTGVSQNPRHKITKRGQNVTFRCDPISEHNRLYWYRQTLGQGPEFLTYFQNEAQLEKSRLLSDRFSAERPKGSFSTLEIQRTEQGDSAMYLCASSLDGLAHNEQFFGPGTRLTVL.